Listed below are T cell receptor beta chains from one sample, sequenced in a study of blood T cell repertoires in COVID-19. Generated by immunoSEQ multiplex PCR, the TCRdb table keeps only in-frame clones and is missing some. Here the sample spans about 210,000 clones, just over 85% being singletons. Source material: PBMCs or T cells enriched from blood (not recorded which). Receptor source: a woman aged 40 to 50 with acute COVID-19. The CDR3 runs from the conserved cysteine through the conserved F or W. The D gene is left open where the match is weak. The listing skips clone size in some rows; elsewhere it reads once, few, many or a size class.

j_call	d_call	clone_size	v_call	cdr3_length	cdr3_aa	cdr3_nt
TRBJ2-1	TRBD2	-	TRBV6-2/TRBV6-3	17	CASSYSPTSGIYNEQFF	TGTGCCAGCAGTTACTCCCCGACTAGCGGGATCTACAATGAGCAGTTCTTC
TRBJ2-7	TRBD2	-	TRBV11-3	15	CASSSDLTSSYEQYF	TGTGCCAGCAGCTCCGACTTGACTAGCAGCTACGAGCAGTACTTC
TRBJ2-7	TRBD1	-	TRBV18	16	CASSPRGGQGANEQYF	TGTGCCAGCTCACCAAGAGGAGGACAGGGCGCTAACGAGCAGTACTTC
TRBJ2-1	TRBD2	-	TRBV28	14	CASRQTSGSNEQFF	TGTGCCAGCAGACAGACTAGCGGGAGCAATGAGCAGTTCTTC
TRBJ2-1	-	-	TRBV4-2	16	CASSHPRGRDQNEQFF	TGTGCCAGCAGCCACCCCCGAGGGCGGGATCAGAATGAGCAGTTCTTC
TRBJ1-2	-	few	TRBV7-9	15	CASSSRSAGRHGYTF	TGTGCCAGCAGCTCCCGGTCGGCAGGGCGCCATGGCTACACCTTC
TRBJ1-5	-	-	TRBV28	16	CASAVKIQGGNQPQHF	TGTGCCAGCGCCGTAAAAATACAGGGTGGGAATCAGCCCCAGCATTTT
TRBJ2-2	TRBD1	-	TRBV6-5	14	CASSTQQGTGELFF	TGTGCCAGCAGTACGCAACAGGGGACCGGGGAGCTGTTTTTT
TRBJ2-7	TRBD1	-	TRBV11-2	16	CASSLGSSDRGFEQYF	TGTGCCAGCAGCTTAGGGTCTAGCGACAGGGGGTTCGAGCAGTACTTC
TRBJ1-3	-	few	TRBV2	13	CASTPTAGNTIYF	TGTGCCAGCACCCCCACAGCTGGAAACACCATATATTTT
TRBJ2-1	-	-	TRBV27	14	CASSFVGMVIEQFF	TGTGCCAGCAGTTTTGTCGGGATGGTCATTGAGCAGTTCTTC
TRBJ2-5	TRBD2	-	TRBV5-1	15	CASSTSGTTKETQYF	TGCGCCAGCAGCACTAGCGGGACTACCAAAGAGACCCAGTACTTC
TRBJ2-3	-	-	TRBV14	15	CASSLSGALWDTQYF	TGTGCCAGCAGTTTAAGTGGGGCTTTATGGGATACGCAGTATTTT
TRBJ2-1	TRBD2	-	TRBV5-1	18	CASSPTGTSGLPYNEQFF	TGCGCCAGCAGCCCAACCGGGACTAGCGGATTACCTTACAATGAGCAGTTCTTC
TRBJ2-2	-	-	TRBV11-3	12	CASSYRDGELFF	TGTGCCAGCAGCTACCGGGACGGGGAGCTGTTTTTT
TRBJ2-7	-	-	TRBV29-1	10	CSVRDYEQYF	TGCAGCGTCAGGGACTACGAGCAGTACTTC
TRBJ1-1	-	-	TRBV9	15	CASSVGNRMNTEAFF	TGTGCCAGCAGCGTAGGAAACAGGATGAACACTGAAGCTTTCTTT
TRBJ1-2	TRBD1	few	TRBV7-2	16	CASSLEGQQGAGGYTF	TGTGCCAGCAGCTTAGAAGGTCAACAGGGGGCGGGAGGCTACACCTTC
TRBJ2-7	TRBD2	-	TRBV9	16	CASSPGLAGVIHEQYF	TGTGCCAGCAGCCCGGGACTAGCGGGAGTGATCCACGAGCAGTACTTC
TRBJ2-7	-	once	TRBV11-2	13	CASSLDRAYEQYF	TGTGCCAGCAGCTTAGACAGGGCCTACGAGCAGTACTTC
TRBJ2-3	TRBD2	-	TRBV3-1/TRBV3-2	16	CASSQSLAGTTDTQYF	TGTGCCAGCAGCCAATCTCTAGCGGGGACCACAGATACGCAGTATTTT
TRBJ2-1	TRBD2	-	TRBV10-3	18	CATQGVTSGRSAYNEQFF	TGTGCCACCCAGGGGGTGACTAGCGGGAGATCTGCCTACAATGAGCAGTTCTTC
TRBJ2-2	-	-	TRBV6-5	15	CASNQATLNTGELFF	TGTGCCAGCAACCAGGCGACCTTGAACACCGGGGAGCTGTTTTTT
TRBJ1-5	-	-	TRBV15	15	CATSSLQGSNQPQHF	TGTGCCACCAGCAGCTTACAGGGTAGCAATCAGCCCCAGCATTTT
TRBJ2-2	-	few	TRBV11-3	13	CASSPGATGELFF	TGTGCCAGCAGCCCCGGAGCCACCGGGGAGCTGTTTTTT
TRBJ2-1	TRBD2	-	TRBV7-2	16	CASSLSGTSGDNEQFF	TGTGCCAGCAGCCTCTCCGGGACTAGCGGGGACAATGAGCAGTTCTTC
TRBJ1-2	-	-	TRBV5-1	14	CASSLTAGAGGYTF	TGCGCCAGCAGCTTGACAGCCGGGGCGGGAGGCTACACCTTC
TRBJ2-7	TRBD1	-	TRBV5-6	16	CASSLLGQGNGGEQYF	TGTGCCAGCAGCTTGTTGGGACAGGGGAATGGCGGCGAGCAGTACTTC
TRBJ1-1	TRBD1	-	TRBV28	15	CASPRDRAQNTEAFF	TGTGCCAGCCCCCGGGACAGGGCCCAGAACACTGAAGCTTTCTTT
TRBJ2-3	TRBD2	-	TRBV2	15	CASSYLAGGVDTQYF	TGTGCCAGCAGTTACCTAGCGGGAGGGGTTGATACGCAGTATTTT
TRBJ1-6	-	-	TRBV7-2	16	CASSPRWGVGNSPLHF	TGTGCCAGCAGCCCTCGGTGGGGAGTTGGCAATTCACCCCTCCACTTT
TRBJ2-1	TRBD2	-	TRBV2	13	CASSGGGTPLQFF	TGTGCCAGCAGTGGGGGGGGGACTCCTTTGCAGTTCTTC
TRBJ1-1	TRBD1	-	TRBV18	16	CASSPGTGGVNTEAFF	TGTGCCAGCTCACCTGGGACAGGGGGGGTGAACACTGAAGCTTTCTTT
TRBJ1-2	TRBD1	-	TRBV25-1	15	CASSEPGQGDYGYTF	TGTGCCAGCAGTGAACCAGGACAGGGCGACTATGGCTACACCTTC
TRBJ1-3	-	-	TRBV21-1	19	CASSKVKGQGYSSGNTIYF	TGTGCCAGCAGCAAAGTAAAAGGACAGGGATACAGCTCTGGAAACACCATATATTTT
TRBJ2-1	-	-	TRBV9	16	CASSVAGRLGYNEQFF	TGTGCCAGCAGCGTAGCTGGGAGGCTTGGGTACAATGAGCAGTTCTTC
TRBJ1-5	-	-	TRBV28	17	CASTRNRAGYSNQPQHF	TGTGCCAGCACCCGAAACAGGGCCGGTTATAGCAATCAGCCCCAGCATTTT
TRBJ2-1	-	-	TRBV28	12	CASSYGGIEQFF	TGTGCCAGCAGCTACGGGGGAATAGAGCAGTTCTTC
TRBJ2-3	TRBD1	-	TRBV5-5	13	CASSSLQGSTQYF	TGTGCCAGCAGCTCCCTACAGGGGAGTACGCAGTATTTT
TRBJ2-1	TRBD2	-	TRBV28	15	CASSLRLAGASEQFF	TGTGCCAGCAGTTTGCGGCTAGCGGGAGCGAGTGAGCAGTTCTTC
TRBJ2-5	TRBD1	-	TRBV7-3	15	CASSRTGALQETQYF	TGTGCCAGCAGCCGAACAGGGGCGCTCCAAGAGACCCAGTACTTC
TRBJ2-7	-	-	TRBV19	14	CASSIGLASYEQYF	TGTGCCAGTAGTATAGGCCTAGCCTCCTACGAGCAGTACTTC
TRBJ2-2	-	-	TRBV7-9	17	CASSLVQGTANTGELFF	TGTGCCAGCAGCTTAGTCCAGGGGACCGCGAACACCGGGGAGCTGTTTTTT
TRBJ2-5	-	-	TRBV2	14	CASRKGEGKETQYF	TGTGCCAGCAGAAAGGGTGAGGGAAAAGAGACCCAGTACTTC
TRBJ2-1	TRBD1	-	TRBV4-1	13	CASSPYRGDEQFF	TGCGCCAGCAGCCCTTACAGGGGCGATGAGCAGTTCTTC
TRBJ2-5	TRBD1	-	TRBV18	13	CASSGQGGETQYF	TGTGCCAGCTCAGGACAGGGCGGAGAGACCCAGTACTTC
TRBJ1-1	TRBD1	-	TRBV28	15	CASSHGTAMNTEAFF	TGTGCCAGCAGCCACGGGACAGCCATGAACACTGAAGCTTTCTTT
TRBJ2-2	-	-	TRBV5-4	14	CASSLQGRTGELFF	TGTGCCAGCAGCTTGCAAGGGAGAACCGGGGAGCTGTTTTTT
TRBJ1-5	-	-	TRBV28	13	CASTLERGKPQHF	TGTGCCAGCACCCTGGAAAGGGGCAAACCCCAGCATTTT
TRBJ1-2	-	once	TRBV24-1	14	CATSDTGTNYGYTF	TGTGCCACCAGTGATACAGGGACTAACTATGGCTACACCTTC
TRBJ2-3	-	few	TRBV10-1	18	CASRGAVGQESSTDTQYF	TGCGCCAGCAGGGGGGCGGTGGGGCAGGAGTCTAGCACAGATACGCAGTATTTT
TRBJ1-5	-	-	TRBV2	15	CASRALGGSNQPQHF	TGTGCCAGCAGGGCCCTAGGAGGGAGCAATCAGCCCCAGCATTTT
TRBJ1-1	-	once	TRBV4-1	15	CASSQRTGGMAEAFF	TGCGCCAGCAGCCAACGGACGGGGGGGATGGCTGAAGCTTTCTTT
TRBJ2-5	-	-	TRBV28	17	CASSSRPRGVRGETQYF	TGTGCCAGCAGTTCACGACCCAGGGGAGTGAGAGGAGAGACCCAGTACTTC
TRBJ2-2	TRBD2	-	TRBV4-3	18	CASSQDPGTSDNTGELFF	TGCGCCAGCAGCCAAGATCCCGGGACTAGCGATAACACCGGGGAGCTGTTTTTT